The rows below give T cell receptor beta chains drawn from one sample of a study of blood T cell repertoires in COVID-19. This table comes from immunoSEQ multiplex PCR, and its TCRdb copy is limited to in-frame clones, with some not included. The repertoire holds roughly 380,000 clones, with roughly 90% as singletons. Sample: peripheral blood. The origin of the receptors is a woman aged 55-70 years with COVID-19, enrolled during active disease. CDR3s include the opening cysteine and the closing phenylalanine or tryptophan. The D gene is left open where the match is weak. Some rows have no size entry. The others give once, few or many, or a class for an expanded clone.

D,J,size,V,length,CDR3,DNA
NA,TRBJ2-3,NA,TRBV6-5,15,CATTRGIPVTDTQYF,TGTGCCACTACGCGGGGCATCCCGGTCACAGATACGCAGTATTTT
NA,TRBJ2-3,NA,TRBV6-2/TRBV6-3,15,CASSSARASTDTQYF,TGTGCCAGCAGTTCTGCGAGGGCTAGCACAGATACGCAGTATTTT
TRBD2,TRBJ2-3,NA,TRBV7-8,20,CASSLKLSTSGVASTDTQYF,TGTGCCAGCAGCTTGAAGTTGAGCACTAGCGGGGTAGCTAGCACAGATACGCAGTATTTT
TRBD1,TRBJ1-1,NA,TRBV7-2,18,CASSLANFGQGAEAEAFF,TGTGCCAGCAGCTTAGCGAATTTCGGCCAGGGGGCAGAGGCTGAAGCTTTCTTT
TRBD1,TRBJ1-2,NA,TRBV19,14,CASSTKGTGGGYTF,TGTGCCAGTAGTACTAAGGGGACAGGTGGAGGCTACACCTTC
TRBD1,TRBJ1-4,NA,TRBV27,14,CASSSGTGREKLFF,TGTGCCAGCAGTTCCGGGACAGGGCGGGAAAAACTGTTTTTT
NA,TRBJ1-2,NA,TRBV6-6,14,CASSYKGLNYGYTF,TGTGCCAGCAGTTACAAGGGGCTAAACTATGGCTACACCTTC
NA,TRBJ1-1,NA,TRBV18,11,CASSPGLKAFF,TGTGCCAGCTCACCGGGGCTAAAAGCTTTCTTT
TRBD1,TRBJ2-1,NA,TRBV19,15,CASSIARGIHNEQFF,TGTGCCAGTAGTATTGCCAGGGGGATACACAATGAGCAGTTCTTC
NA,TRBJ1-4,NA,TRBV10-1,13,CASNRERNEKLFF,TGCGCCAGCAACCGGGAAAGGAATGAAAAACTGTTTTTT
NA,TRBJ1-5,NA,TRBV3-1/TRBV3-2,15,CASSQDGRSNQPQHF,TGTGCCAGCAGCCAAGATGGCAGGAGCAATCAGCCCCAGCATTTT
TRBD2,TRBJ2-3,NA,TRBV24-1,15,CATSAASGGLDTQYF,TGTGCCACCAGTGCGGCCTCGGGGGGTTTAGATACGCAGTATTTT
TRBD1,TRBJ1-4,once,TRBV5-1,14,CASSLGTGGGKLFF,TGCGCCAGCAGCTTGGGGACAGGGGGCGGAAAACTGTTTTTT
NA,TRBJ1-1,NA,TRBV4-1,15,CASSQEQVGNTEAFF,TGCGCCAGCAGCCAAGAGCAGGTAGGGAACACTGAAGCTTTCTTT
TRBD2,TRBJ2-2,NA,TRBV6-5,15,CASSYRAGYTGELFF,TGTGCCAGCAGTTACAGAGCGGGGTACACCGGGGAGCTGTTTTTT
TRBD1,TRBJ1-1,NA,TRBV5-1,13,CASSPQGFTEAFF,TGCGCCAGCAGTCCACAGGGGTTCACTGAAGCTTTCTTT
TRBD1,TRBJ1-4,NA,TRBV4-1,15,CASSQVGTGSEKLFF,TGCGCCAGCAGCCAAGTGGGGACAGGGTCTGAAAAACTGTTTTTT
TRBD2,TRBJ2-2,NA,TRBV5-1,16,CASTSNSGGNTGELFF,TGCGCCAGCACCTCAAATAGCGGGGGGAACACCGGGGAGCTGTTTTTT
TRBD1,TRBJ1-1,NA,TRBV18,14,CASSLTGGGTEAFF,TGTGCCAGCTCACTGACAGGGGGAGGCACTGAAGCTTTCTTT
NA,TRBJ2-5,NA,TRBV18,15,CASSPGYREAETQYF,TGTGCCAGCTCACCAGGGTACAGGGAAGCCGAGACCCAGTACTTC
TRBD1,TRBJ1-2,NA,TRBV24-1,13,CATSEGQGYGYTF,TGTGCCACCAGTGAGGGACAGGGCTATGGCTACACCTTC
NA,TRBJ1-2,NA,TRBV6-5,15,CASRLTDRLQWGYTF,TGTGCCAGCCGCCTTACCGACAGGCTCCAATGGGGCTACACCTTC
NA,TRBJ1-6,NA,TRBV7-6,15,CASSLAGDFGSPLHF,TGTGCCAGCAGCTTAGCGGGTGACTTTGGGTCACCCCTCCACTTT
TRBD2,TRBJ2-5,NA,TRBV2,18,CASRPRGLAGGPRETQYF,TGTGCCAGCAGACCTAGGGGACTAGCGGGGGGGCCCAGAGAGACCCAGTACTTC
TRBD1,TRBJ2-2,NA,TRBV28,15,CASSLYGQGAGELFF,TGTGCCAGCAGTTTATATGGACAGGGGGCCGGGGAGCTGTTTTTT
TRBD1,TRBJ2-1,NA,TRBV2,13,CASRGTGWGEQFF,TGTGCCAGCAGAGGGACAGGGTGGGGTGAGCAGTTCTTC
TRBD1,TRBJ1-4,once,TRBV29-1,15,CSVVGRGPTNEKLFF,TGCAGCGTTGTGGGCAGGGGGCCGACTAATGAAAAACTGTTTTTT
NA,TRBJ1-5,once,TRBV6-1,14,CASTKDRSNQPQHF,TGTGCCAGCACTAAAGACAGGAGCAATCAGCCCCAGCATTTT
NA,TRBJ1-2,NA,TRBV25-1,14,CASWGGPSNYGYTF,TGTGCCAGCTGGGGAGGTCCTTCCAACTATGGCTACACCTTC
TRBD1,TRBJ1-4,NA,TRBV28,14,CASSPGGTNEKLFF,TGTGCCAGCAGTCCAGGGGGCACTAATGAAAAACTGTTTTTT
NA,TRBJ1-2,NA,TRBV4-1,16,CASSQEISGPNYGYTF,TGCGCCAGCAGCCAAGAAATATCAGGCCCTAACTATGGCTACACCTTC
TRBD2,TRBJ2-1,NA,TRBV6-5,15,CASSKTSGGAHEQFF,TGTGCCAGCAGTAAGACTAGCGGGGGGGCCCATGAGCAGTTCTTC
NA,TRBJ2-3,NA,TRBV19,15,CASSIGRGHTDTQYF,TGTGCCAGTAGTATCGGGCGGGGGCACACAGATACGCAGTATTTT
TRBD1,TRBJ2-2,few,TRBV3-1/TRBV3-2,15,CASSPWDRNTGELFF,TGTGCCAGCAGCCCGTGGGACAGGAACACCGGGGAGCTGTTTTTT
TRBD1,TRBJ1-5,NA,TRBV30,17,CASHRGLRGAFSQPQHF,TGTGCCTCTCACAGGGGGCTAAGAGGGGCATTTAGTCAGCCCCAGCATTTT
NA,TRBJ1-1,NA,TRBV25-1,11,CASSERGEAFF,TGTGCCAGCAGTGAACGGGGTGAAGCTTTCTTT
NA,TRBJ2-3,NA,TRBV24-1,16,CATSEGGRTPTDTQYF,TGTGCCACCAGTGAGGGGGGTCGGACCCCCACAGATACGCAGTATTTT
TRBD1,TRBJ2-2,NA,TRBV3-1/TRBV3-2,17,CASSRGQGAGDTGELFF,TGTGCCAGCAGCCGCGGACAGGGGGCAGGGGACACCGGGGAGCTGTTTTTT
NA,TRBJ2-2,NA,TRBV28,15,CASSLAGAQTGELFF,TGTGCCAGCAGTTTGGCGGGGGCGCAAACCGGGGAGCTGTTTTTT
NA,TRBJ1-2,NA,TRBV14,15,CASSQEPGLPYGYTF,TGTGCCAGCAGCCAAGAACCGGGACTCCCCTATGGCTACACCTTC
NA,TRBJ1-2,NA,TRBV5-5,14,CASSLAPSNYGYTF,TGTGCCAGCAGCTTGGCCCCATCTAACTATGGCTACACCTTC
TRBD1,TRBJ2-1,NA,TRBV24-1,16,CATSDGPGGVHNEQFF,TGTGCCACCAGTGATGGTCCAGGGGGCGTCCACAATGAGCAGTTCTTC
NA,TRBJ1-2,NA,TRBV7-2,16,CASSPHEDRWIYGYTF,TGTGCCAGCAGCCCACACGAAGACAGATGGATTTATGGCTACACCTTC
NA,TRBJ1-4,NA,TRBV14,15,CASSQRSRGQENLFF,TGTGCCAGCAGCCAGAGAAGCCGGGGTCAGGAAAACCTGTTTTTT
NA,TRBJ2-1,NA,TRBV5-1,15,CASSRQGSGDNEQFF,TGCGCCAGCAGCCGCCAGGGGAGTGGGGACAATGAGCAGTTCTTC
TRBD1,TRBJ1-2,NA,TRBV2,14,CASSAGQGARGYTF,TGTGCCAGCAGCGCAGGACAGGGGGCGCGAGGCTACACCTTC
TRBD2,TRBJ2-2,NA,TRBV11-2,15,CASSLDRGGTGELFF,TGTGCCAGCAGCTTAGATCGGGGGGGCACCGGGGAGCTGTTTTTT
NA,TRBJ1-3,NA,TRBV30,15,CAWSPQVLSGNTIYF,TGTGCCTGGAGTCCACAGGTTCTCTCTGGAAACACCATATATTTT
TRBD2,TRBJ2-5,NA,TRBV24-1,13,CATSDLASGVFYF,TGTGCCACCAGTGATTTGGCTAGCGGGGTTTTCTACTTC
NA,TRBJ1-6,NA,TRBV15,16,CATSRAPSGGNSPLHF,TGTGCCACCAGCAGAGCCCCAAGCGGGGGAAATTCACCCCTCCACTTT
NA,TRBJ2-7,NA,TRBV11-2,11,CASSGRVEQYF,TGTGCCAGCAGCGGGCGCGTCGAGCAGTACTTC
NA,TRBJ2-7,few,TRBV2,15,CASKVSTTPWNEQYF,TGTGCCAGCAAAGTGTCGACTACCCCATGGAACGAGCAGTACTTC
TRBD2,TRBJ2-2,NA,TRBV11-3,17,CASSTRTSGGNTGELFF,TGTGCCAGCAGCACCAGGACTAGCGGGGGGAACACCGGGGAGCTGTTTTTT
NA,TRBJ1-5,NA,TRBV5-8,15,CASSLGRVSNQPQHF,TGTGCCAGCAGCTTGGGCAGGGTAAGCAATCAGCCCCAGCATTTT
TRBD1,TRBJ2-7,NA,TRBV3-1/TRBV3-2,15,CASSHRDRERKEQYF,TGTGCCAGCAGCCATCGGGACAGGGAGCGCAAAGAGCAGTACTTC
TRBD1,TRBJ1-1,NA,TRBV25-1,13,CASSDPGQVEAFF,TGTGCCAGCAGTGATCCCGGACAGGTTGAAGCTTTCTTT
TRBD1,TRBJ2-7,NA,TRBV5-1,16,CASSFARGQGVQEQYF,TGCGCCAGCAGCTTTGCCAGGGGACAGGGGGTCCAAGAGCAGTACTTC